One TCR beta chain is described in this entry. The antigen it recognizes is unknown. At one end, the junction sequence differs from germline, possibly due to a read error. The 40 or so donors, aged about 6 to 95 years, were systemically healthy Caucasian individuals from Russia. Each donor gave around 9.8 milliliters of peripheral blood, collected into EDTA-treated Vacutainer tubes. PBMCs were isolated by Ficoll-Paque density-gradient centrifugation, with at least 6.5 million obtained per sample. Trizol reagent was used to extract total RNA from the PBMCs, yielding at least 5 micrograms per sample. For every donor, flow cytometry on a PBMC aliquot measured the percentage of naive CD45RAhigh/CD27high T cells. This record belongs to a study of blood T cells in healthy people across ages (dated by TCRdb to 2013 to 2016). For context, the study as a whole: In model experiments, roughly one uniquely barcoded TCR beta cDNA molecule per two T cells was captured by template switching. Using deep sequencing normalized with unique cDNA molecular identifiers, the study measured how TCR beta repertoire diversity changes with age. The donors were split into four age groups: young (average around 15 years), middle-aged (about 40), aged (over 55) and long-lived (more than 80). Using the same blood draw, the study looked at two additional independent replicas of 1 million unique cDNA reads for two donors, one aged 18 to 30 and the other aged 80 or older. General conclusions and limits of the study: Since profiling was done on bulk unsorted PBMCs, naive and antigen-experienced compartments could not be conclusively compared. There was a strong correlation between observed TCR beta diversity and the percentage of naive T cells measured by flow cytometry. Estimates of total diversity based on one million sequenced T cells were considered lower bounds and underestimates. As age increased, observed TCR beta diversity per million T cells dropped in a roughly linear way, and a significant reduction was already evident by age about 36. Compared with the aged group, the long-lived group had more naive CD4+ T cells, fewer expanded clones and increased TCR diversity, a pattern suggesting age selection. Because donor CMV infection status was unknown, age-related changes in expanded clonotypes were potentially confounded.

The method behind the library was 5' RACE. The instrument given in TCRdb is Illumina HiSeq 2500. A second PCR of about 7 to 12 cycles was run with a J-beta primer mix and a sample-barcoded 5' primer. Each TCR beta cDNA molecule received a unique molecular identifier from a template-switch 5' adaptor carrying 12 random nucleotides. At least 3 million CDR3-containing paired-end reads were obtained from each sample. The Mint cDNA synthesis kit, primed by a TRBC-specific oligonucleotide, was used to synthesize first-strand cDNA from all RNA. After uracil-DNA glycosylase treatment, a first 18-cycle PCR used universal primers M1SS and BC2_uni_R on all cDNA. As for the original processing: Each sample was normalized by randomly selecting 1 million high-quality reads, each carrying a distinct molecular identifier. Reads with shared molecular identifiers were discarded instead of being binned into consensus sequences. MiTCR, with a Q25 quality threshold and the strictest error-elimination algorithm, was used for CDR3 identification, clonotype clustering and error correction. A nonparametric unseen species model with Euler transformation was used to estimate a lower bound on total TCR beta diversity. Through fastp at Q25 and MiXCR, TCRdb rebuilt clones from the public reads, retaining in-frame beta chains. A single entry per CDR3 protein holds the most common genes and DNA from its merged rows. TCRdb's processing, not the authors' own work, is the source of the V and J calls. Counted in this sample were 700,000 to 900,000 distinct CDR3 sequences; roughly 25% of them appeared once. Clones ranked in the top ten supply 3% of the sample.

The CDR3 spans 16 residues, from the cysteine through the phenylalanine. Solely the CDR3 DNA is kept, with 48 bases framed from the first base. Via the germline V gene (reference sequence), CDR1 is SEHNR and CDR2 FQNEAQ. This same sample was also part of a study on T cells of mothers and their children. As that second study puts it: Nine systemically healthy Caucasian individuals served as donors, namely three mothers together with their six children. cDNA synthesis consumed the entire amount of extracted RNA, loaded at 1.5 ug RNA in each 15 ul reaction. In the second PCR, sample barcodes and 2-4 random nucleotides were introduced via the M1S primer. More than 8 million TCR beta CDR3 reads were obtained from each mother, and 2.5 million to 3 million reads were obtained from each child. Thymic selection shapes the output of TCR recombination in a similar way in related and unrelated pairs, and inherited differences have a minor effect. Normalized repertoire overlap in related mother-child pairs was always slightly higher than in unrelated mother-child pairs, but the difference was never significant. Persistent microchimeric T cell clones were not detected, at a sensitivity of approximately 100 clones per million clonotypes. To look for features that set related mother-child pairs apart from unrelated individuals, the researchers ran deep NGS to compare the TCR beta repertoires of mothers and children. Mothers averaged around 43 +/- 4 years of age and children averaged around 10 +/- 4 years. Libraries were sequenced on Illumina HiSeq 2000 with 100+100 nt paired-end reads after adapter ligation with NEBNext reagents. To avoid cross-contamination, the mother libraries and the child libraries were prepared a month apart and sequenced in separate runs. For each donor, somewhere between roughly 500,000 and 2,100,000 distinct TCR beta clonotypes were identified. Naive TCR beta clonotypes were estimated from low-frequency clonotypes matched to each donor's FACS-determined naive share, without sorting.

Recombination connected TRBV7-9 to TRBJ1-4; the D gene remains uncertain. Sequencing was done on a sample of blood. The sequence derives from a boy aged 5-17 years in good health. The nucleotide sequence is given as TGTGCCAGCAGTTTAGGACTGGACCGGCGGAGTGAAAAACTGTTTTTT. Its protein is CASSLGLDRRSEKLFF.